This TCR beta chain came from a study of T cell responses to AZD1222 COVID-19 vaccine. TCRdb's table, derived via immunoSEQ multiplex PCR, lists solely in-frame clones and lacks some. The data hold over 50,000 clones, with roughly 90% observed a single time. Study outcomes and limitations: Across spike, vaccine-associated CD4 TCRs were found, dominant at 160-218 and 743-854.

Points on this clone: As yet, its antigen is unknown.

CDR3 length: 15 amino acids. V was clipped by 2 bases and J by 3 bases, with 13 bases between them. In germline, CDR1 is MNHEY, CDR2 SMNVEV (reference sequence). This sample comprised peripheral blood, obtained 28 days after the second AZD1222 dose. This TCR derives from an adult who received the AZD1222 COVID-19 vaccine. The chain uses TRBV27 and TRBJ1-1, with no clear D. The CDR3 sequence: CASSLRGGRDTEAFF. The CDR3 DNA is TGTGCCAGCAGTTTAAGAGGAGGTAGGGACACTGAAGCTTTCTTT.